Following are 32 T cell receptor beta chains from one sample sequenced in a study of neurological immune-mediated disorders. TCRdb ran MiXCR on the 5' RACE reads and lists one entry per CDR3 protein. This table holds about 62,000 distinct CDR3 sequences, under 5% found once. Sequenced material: PBMCs. Source of these receptors: a woman between 45 and 60 years old with multiple sclerosis.

This clonotype occurred a few times. The J gene is TRBJ2-1, the V gene TRBV15; a weak D match, TRBD2 (6 bases). Germline CDR1 reads LNHNV; CDR2 reads YYDKDF (reference sequence). This CDR3 comprises 12 residues. Trimming stripped 9 bases from V and 2 bases from J, with 8 bases between. CDR3 nucleotide sequence: TGTGCCACGGGGGGTACCTACAATGAGCAGTTCTTC. This sequence encodes CATGGTYNEQFF.

This clonotype was observed once. This CDR3 fails to terminate in the conserved phenylalanine or tryptophan, so it likely reflects a read error. V and J are TRBV5-6 and TRBJ2-4, with 8 bases fitting TRBD2. The CDR3 spans 13 residues. V trimming: 4 bases; J trimming: 6 bases; junction bases outside the gene matches: 3. Germline CDR1 and CDR2: SGHDT and YYEEEE. This CDR3 is CASSLRGGNIQYY. The CDR3 DNA reads as TGTGCCAGCAGCCTCCGGGGGGGAAACATTCAGTACTAC.

This clonotype was seen only a few times. The chain employs TRBV4-2 and TRBJ2-7; 9 nucleotides line up with TRBD2. J lost 1 base, V lost 1 base, and 5 bases had no gene match. Germline lookup yields CDR1 LGHNA and CDR2 YNFKEQ. This CDR3 is built from 16 residues. The CDR3 sequence is CASSQAETSGSYEQYF. The CDR3, as DNA: TGTGCCAGCAGCCAAGCCGAGACTAGCGGTTCCTACGAGCAGTACTTC.

This clonotype was seen repeatedly, ten times or more. The rearrangement links TRBV7-2 to TRBJ1-4; D not certain. V was trimmed by 0 bases and J by 5 bases, leaving 13 bases between them. The length of the CDR3 is 16 residues. Germline V gene data show CDR1 as SGHTA and CDR2 as FQGNSA. The CDR3 sequence is CASSLAAGPPNEKLFF. The CDR3 region has the DNA TGTGCCAGCAGCTTAGCCGCGGGTCCTCCGAATGAAAAACTGTTTTTT.

This clonotype turned up a few times. A much larger clone differs by one base, so this may be a read error. This chain connects TRBV11-2 to TRBJ2-1, with D possibly TRBD2 on 5 matching bases. This CDR3 contains 14 residues. The V gene lost 5 bases and the J gene lost 5 bases, with 13 bases spanning the gap. Germline lookup yields CDR1 SGHAT and CDR2 FQNNGV. The CDR3 sequence is CASSIRESDNEQFF. For the CDR3, the DNA is TGTGCCAGCAGCATCCGGGAAAGTGACAATGAGCAGTTCTTC.

This clonotype appeared a few times. A much bigger clone sits one base away, suggesting this may be a read error. J is TRBJ1-2 and V is TRBV6-2 or TRBV6-3; 12 bases map to TRBD1. V gave up 5 bases and J gave up 8 bases; unmatched junction bases: 12. The CDR3 consists of 16 residues. Germline V gene lookup returns CDR1 MNHEY and CDR2 SVGEGT. CDR3 sequence reads: CASSILRDRGREGYTF. CDR3 nucleotides: TGTGCCAGCAGTATCCTTAGGGACAGGGGGCGTGAAGGCTACACCTTC.

This clonotype was detected ten times or more. This sequence joins TRBV5-1 and TRBJ2-1; D is possibly TRBD2 (5 bases). The CDR3 length is 14 residues. The V end lost 0 bases, the J end lost 7 bases, and 11 bases lay between the germline ends. Germline loops: CDR1 SGHRS, CDR2 YFSETQ. The CDR3 sequence is CASSLELGSNEQFF. CDR3 in DNA: TGCGCCAGCAGCTTGGAACTAGGATCGAATGAGCAGTTCTTC. The variable domain in full, with the rest retrieved from reference TRBV5-1 and TRBJ2-1, is KAGVTQTPRYLIKTRGQQVTLSCSPISGHRSVSWYQQTPGQGLQFLFEYFSETQRNKGNFPGRFSGRQFSNSRSEMNVSTLELGDSALYLCASSLELGSNEQFFGPGTRLTVL.

There are many counts of this clonotype. V is TRBV25-1 and J is TRBJ2-1; a possible D gene is TRBD1 (5 bases). Trimming took 6 bases from V and 14 from J, leaving 8 bases between them. Germline values: CDR1 MGHDK, CDR2 SYGVNS. The CDR3 extends over 9 amino acids. The CDR3: CASRQDKFF. CDR3 in DNA: TGTGCCAGCAGACAGGACAAGTTCTTC.

This clonotype was found many times. CDR3 sequence: CASSRTRVGTGELFF. For the CDR3, the DNA is TGTGCCAGCAGTAGAACTAGAGTGGGCACCGGGGAGCTGTTTTTT. The gene calls are TRBV27 and TRBJ2-2, with a tentative D call TRBD2 (5 bases). V lost 5 bases and J 4 bases, leaving 14 bases between the germline ends. CDR3 length: 15 amino acids. Germline V gives CDR1 MNHEY, CDR2 SMNVEV (reference sequence).

The chain uses TRBV20-1 and TRBJ2-1, with unresolved D. Trimming took 0 bases from V and 12 from J, leaving 12 bases between them. Germline V gives CDR1 DFQATT, CDR2 SNEGSKA (reference sequence). This CDR3 is built from 12 residues. The CDR3 here is CSARDLWDGQFF. Here the CDR3 DNA reads TGCAGTGCTAGAGATCTCTGGGATGGGCAGTTCTTC.

Many counts were recorded for this clonotype. The rearrangement uses TRBV5-1 and TRBJ2-5, with D hard to call. In germline, CDR1 is SGHRS, CDR2 YFSETQ. V was trimmed by 0 bases and J by 3 bases, leaving 6 bases between them. This CDR3 spans 13 amino acids. The CDR3 DNA sequence: TGCGCCAGCAGCTTGGCAGAAAAAGAGACCCAGTACTTC. Amino acid sequence: CASSLAEKETQYF.

To note about this clonotype: The final CDR3 position lacks the conserved phenylalanine or tryptophan, pointing to a likely read error. The chain joins TRBV27 to TRBJ2-1, with unresolved D. V lost 4 bases and J 1 base, leaving 14 bases between the germline ends. This CDR3 is 16 amino acids long. Germline V lookup: CDR1 MNHEY, CDR2 SMNVEV (reference sequence). The DNA of the CDR3 is TGTGCCAGCAGTTACCTGAGTAGCAGGTCCTACAATGAGCAGTTCAAC. Translating gives CASSYLSSRSYNEQFN.

This clonotype was picked up many times. This chain connects TRBV24-1 to TRBJ2-3; tentatively, D is TRBD2 (6 bases). Trimming took 5 bases from V and 7 from J, leaving 12 bases between them. Per the germline V gene, CDR1 is KGHDR and CDR2 is SFDVKD. The CDR3 runs 13 residues. The CDR3 region has the DNA TGTGCCACCAGTGTTGCGGGGCTTAATACGCAGTATTTT. It specifies CATSVAGLNTQYF.

This clonotype was seen repeatedly, ten times or more. The CDR3 region has the DNA TGTGCCAGCACCCTAAGACAGGAAAAACTGTTTTTT. It codes for CASTLRQEKLFF. This chain links TRBV2 with TRBJ1-4, with a weak D call TRBD1 (5 bases). The CDR3 consists of 12 residues. Germline V CDR1 and CDR2: SNHLY, FYNNEI. Trimming removed 7 bases at V and 8 bases at J, with 11 bases between.

This clonotype was seen repeatedly, ten times or more. The rearrangement joins TRBV7-6 to TRBJ2-7; D is perhaps TRBD2 (6 bases). The CDR3 has 13 residues. V shed 6 bases and J shed 6 bases, with 15 bases lying between them. Germline loops: CDR1 SGHVS, CDR2 FNYEAQ. The CDR3 spells CASSRGGALEQYF. CDR3 in DNA: TGTGCCAGCAGTCGCGGCGGGGCGCTCGAGCAGTACTTC. Filled out from reference TRBV7-6 and TRBJ2-7, the complete variable domain reads GAGVSQSPRYKVTKRGQDVALRCDPISGHVSLYWYRQALGQGPEFLTYFNYEAQQDKSGLPNDRFSAERPEGSISTLTIQRTEQRDSAMYRCASSRGGALEQYFGPGTRLTVT.

There are many counts of this clonotype. The V call is TRBV25-1, the J call TRBJ1-6; 7 bases line up with TRBD1. V shed 4 bases and J 0 bases; nucleotides not matched to a gene: 3. Germline CDR1 reads MGHDK; CDR2 reads SYGVNS. The CDR3 runs 16 residues. Here the CDR3 reads CASSAKGASYNSPLHF. DNA of the CDR3: TGTGCCAGCAGTGCCAAGGGGGCCTCCTATAATTCACCCCTCCACTTT.

In its sample, this clonotype was seen many times. The chain has TRBV6-6 and TRBJ2-3; 8 bases match TRBD1. V shed 5 bases and J 2 bases; nucleotides not matched to a gene: 6. The CDR3 has 15 amino acids. CDR1 is MNHNY, CDR2 SVGAGI, per germline (reference sequence). Written as DNA, the CDR3 is TGTGCCAGCAGTCTCCGGACAGGGCCCACAGATACGCAGTATTTT. Its translation: CASSLRTGPTDTQYF.

This clonotype was picked up a small number of times. This chain joins TRBV20-1 and TRBJ2-3; D gene uncertain. Germline V CDR1 and CDR2: DFQATT, SNEGSKA (reference sequence). The CDR3 runs to 13 residues. V lost 7 bases to trimming and J lost 0 bases, with 11 bases between them. Here the CDR3 DNA reads TGCAGTGTGTACTCATCTAGCACAGATACGCAGTATTTT. Translation: CSVYSSSTDTQYF.

This clonotype was counted many times. The CDR3 is CASSPVQTGTEAFF. As DNA, the CDR3 is TGTGCCAGCAGTCCCGTACAGACCGGCACTGAAGCTTTCTTT. The chain uses TRBV28 and TRBJ1-1; D ambiguous. The germline gives CDR1 MDHEN, CDR2 SYDVKM. CDR3 size: 14 residues. The V end was cut by 5 bases, the J end by 4 bases, with 14 bases between.

With regard to this clonotype: One end of the junction varies from germline; a read error may be responsible. The J gene is TRBJ1-5, the V gene TRBV20-1, with a possible D match to TRBD1 (5 bases). The CDR3 contains 14 residues. Germline CDR1 reads DFQATT; CDR2 reads SNEGSKA (reference sequence). The CDR3 spells CSASEGLGNQPQNF. In DNA form, the CDR3 reads TGCAGTGCTAGTGAGGGGCTTGGCAATCAGCCCCAGAATTTT.

This clonotype came up many times. The chain joins TRBV3-1 to TRBJ2-1; TRBD2 aligns across 14 bases. The CDR3 sequence is 15 residues long. Germline V gives CDR1 LGHDT, CDR2 YNNKEL (reference sequence). V was pared by 4 bases and J by 15 bases, with 11 bases of the junction left unmatched. This CDR3 is CASSPRLAGGPDTFF. For the CDR3, the DNA is TGTGCCAGCAGCCCTCGACTAGCGGGGGGGCCAGACACGTTCTTC.

This clonotype was seen ten or more times. V is TRBV25-1 and J is TRBJ2-2, with a possible D match to TRBD1 (6 bases). V lost 1 base to trimming and J lost 1 base, with 13 bases between them. Germline V lookup: CDR1 MGHDK, CDR2 SYGVNS. The CDR3 spans 17 residues. As DNA, the CDR3 is TGTGCCAGCAGTGAATTAGGACAGACCGAGAACACCGGGGAGCTGTTTTTT. Its protein product is CASSELGQTENTGELFF.

Regarding this clonotype: It may be a read error: a sequence one base away is much more abundant. This chain links TRBV11-1 with TRBJ2-3; D is tentatively TRBD1 or TRBD2 (5 bases each). Between the trimmed V and J ends, which lost 5 bases and 2 bases, there was a span of 14 bases. This CDR3 has 15 residues. In germline, CDR1 is SGHAT, CDR2 FQDESV (reference sequence). In nucleotides, the CDR3 is TGTGCCAGCAGCACTGGGACCGTCAACACAGATACGCAGTATTTT. Protein product: CASSTGTVNTDTQYF.

This clonotype was picked up many times. The chain recombines TRBV20-1 with TRBJ1-1, with D unresolved. Germline V gene sequence: CDR1 DFQATT, CDR2 SNEGSKA (reference sequence). V lost 6 bases, J lost 0 bases, and 11 bases lay in between. The CDR3 is 13 residues long. The CDR3 nucleotides are TGCAGTGCCCGTGGACTCATGAACACTGAAGCTTTCTTT. It specifies CSARGLMNTEAFF.

The sample holds many counts of this clonotype. The chain carries TRBV3-1 and TRBJ1-5; the D is unclear. Germline values: CDR1 LGHDT, CDR2 YNNKEL (reference sequence). The V and J ends lost 3 bases and 3 bases respectively, with 12 bases between them. The CDR3 runs to 15 residues. In DNA, the CDR3 is TGTGCCAGCAGCCAGGGAGGGTATCTCAATCAGCCCCAGCATTTT. It translates to CASSQGGYLNQPQHF.

In its sample, this clonotype was seen many times. This sequence joins TRBV4-3 and TRBJ2-1; 7 bases align to TRBD2. The length of the CDR3 is 16 residues. After removal of 1 base from V and 2 bases from J, the junction contained 5 bases not matched to a gene. CDR1 and CDR2 from the germline V gene are LGHNA and YSLEER. The CDR3 protein is CASSQGRLAAYNEQFF. The CDR3 bases are TGCGCCAGCAGCCAAGGGCGTCTAGCGGCCTACAATGAGCAGTTCTTC.

At least ten counts were recorded for this clonotype. The V gene is TRBV4-2, the J gene TRBJ1-2, with TRBD1 identical over 7 bases. The length of the CDR3 is 14 residues. Germline CDR1 is LGHNA and CDR2 is YNFKEQ. V was pared by 1 base and J by 6 bases, with 5 bases of the junction left unmatched. The CDR3 reads CASSQVDRVHGYTF. The CDR3 coding sequence is TGTGCCAGCAGCCAAGTCGACAGGGTTCATGGCTACACCTTC.

The V call is TRBV10-2, the J call TRBJ1-5; no clear D gene. The CDR3 length is 15 residues. Germline CDR1 and CDR2: WSHSY and SAAADI. The V and J ends lost 0 bases and 4 bases respectively, with 10 bases between them. CDR3 protein: CASSESSMKNQPQHF. CDR3 DNA: TGCGCCAGCAGTGAGTCGTCTATGAAAAATCAGCCCCAGCATTTT.

Ten or more counts support this clonotype. This sequence joins TRBV20-1 and TRBJ2-1; D is unclear. The CDR3 contains 12 residues. The germline gives CDR1 DFQATT, CDR2 SNEGSKA (reference sequence). Trimming took off 0 bases at V and 4 bases at J, with 4 bases between the two ends. The CDR3 bases are TGCAGTGCTAGAGACAGTTACAATGAGCAGTTCTTC. Its protein is CSARDSYNEQFF.

This clonotype was seen at least ten times. The V and J genes are TRBV20-1 and TRBJ1-4; the D gene is possibly TRBD1 (6 bases). Germline-derived CDR1 and CDR2 are DFQATT and SNEGSKA (reference sequence). This CDR3 spans 14 amino acids. V lost 6 bases to trimming and J lost 5 bases, with 16 bases between them. CDR3 residues: CSAHGGGANEKLFF. The CDR3 coding sequence is TGCAGTGCCCACGGGGGGGGCGCCAATGAAAAACTGTTTTTT.

This sequence joins TRBV5-6 and TRBJ2-1; a possible D gene is TRBD1 (6 bases). The CDR3 has 12 amino acids. V was trimmed by 4 bases and J by 10 bases, leaving 12 bases between them. Germline CDR1 reads SGHDT; CDR2 reads YYEEEE. The CDR3 nucleotides are TGTGCCAGCAGCGGGGGCGGAAGAGAGCAGTTCTTC. It codes for CASSGGGREQFF.

This clonotype was seen many times. The V gene is TRBV9, the J gene TRBJ2-7; D is uncertain. This CDR3 has 14 residues. Trimming took 3 bases from V and 4 from J, leaving 14 bases between them. Germline V gene sequence: CDR1 SGDLS, CDR2 YYNGEE. The CDR3 spells CASSAKIREYEQYV. CDR3 nucleotide sequence: TGTGCCAGCAGCGCTAAAATCAGAGAGTACGAGCAGTACGTC.